One and the same sample provided the 8 T cell receptor beta chains below, sequenced in a study of early T cells in non-severe SARS-CoV-2 infection. MiXCR, applied by TCRdb to the 5' RACE reads, yields one record per CDR3 protein. The sample lists tens of thousands of distinct CDR3 sequences, around 8.4% seen once, with 4.2% in the top ten. Sequenced sample: whole blood. The receptors come from an adult who was a healthcare worker with PCR-confirmed SARS-CoV-2 infection or an uninfected control (not recorded which).

This clonotype was observed many times. The CDR3 coding sequence is TGTGCCAGCAGTCGGTCACTAGCGGCTAACAATGAGCAGTTCTTC. It is translated as CASSRSLAANNEQFF. This chain joins TRBV25-1 and TRBJ2-1, with 8 bases fitting TRBD2. The trim removed 5 bases at V and 5 bases at J, leaving 8 bases unmatched. The CDR3 extends over 15 amino acids. Germline CDR1 and CDR2: MGHDK and SYGVNS.

This clonotype occurred many times. The chain couples TRBV29-1 to TRBJ1-5; 9 bases agree with TRBD1. V shed 7 bases, J shed 6 bases, and the junction held 13 bases outside the gene matches. Germline V gives CDR1 SQVTM, CDR2 ANQGSEA. This CDR3 has 15 residues. CDR3 DNA: TGCAGCGCCACGCAGGGACAGGGTGGTACTCAGCCCCAGCATTTT. Translation: CSATQGQGGTQPQHF.

In its sample, this clonotype was seen many times. The chain employs TRBV6-5 and TRBJ2-7; perhaps TRBD2 as D (6 bases). Germline V gene sequence: CDR1 MNHEY, CDR2 SVGAGI. Trimming removed 0 bases at V and 5 bases at J, with 11 bases between. The CDR3 has 14 residues. The CDR3 DNA follows: TGTGCCAGCAGTTACTCCAGGGAGGTCAACGAGCAGTACTTC. Residues: CASSYSREVNEQYF.

In this sample, this clonotype turned up many times. The chain combines TRBV7-3 with TRBJ2-3; 8 nucleotides match TRBD2. The germline V gene has CDR1 SGHTA and CDR2 FQGTGA. The V segment lost 5 bases and the J segment 0 bases; nucleotides outside the gene matches: 4. The CDR3 is 15 amino acids. The CDR3 sequence: CASSLSGGSTDTQYF. The CDR3, as DNA: TGTGCCAGCAGCCTGAGCGGGGGCAGCACAGATACGCAGTATTTT.

Only a few counts were recorded for this clonotype. The junction differs from germline at one of its ends, possibly a read error. The rearrangement uses TRBV29-1 and TRBJ2-3, with 9 bases fitting TRBD2. This CDR3 is built from 12 residues. Germline V gene data show CDR1 as SQVTM and CDR2 as ANQGSEA. The CDR3 coding sequence is TGCAGCGTTGTCGAGACTAGCGGTACCACGAATTTT. Translated, it gives CSVVETSGTTNF.

In its sample, this clonotype was seen many times. V and J are TRBV29-1 and TRBJ2-7, with TRBD2 as a possible D gene (5 bases). V lost 7 bases and J 7 bases, leaving 20 bases between the germline ends. In germline, CDR1 is SQVTM, CDR2 ANQGSEA. The CDR3 has 13 residues. Here the CDR3 DNA reads TGCAGCGCCCGAAGTTCCGGGGTTCGAGAGCAGTACTTC. This translates into CSARSSGVREQYF.

There are many counts of this clonotype. The gene calls are TRBV6-1 and TRBJ1-5; perhaps TRBD1 as D (6 bases). Trimming stripped 7 bases from V and 3 bases from J, with 22 bases between. The CDR3 has 17 amino acids. Germline-derived CDR1 and CDR2 are MNHNS and SASEGT. The CDR3 nucleotides are TGTGCCAGCATTTTACAGGGCGAGCGGGAATCCAATCAGCCCCAGCATTTT. Amino acids: CASILQGERESNQPQHF.

This clonotype was observed many times. The rearrangement joins TRBV13 to TRBJ2-5; 8 nucleotides match TRBD1. The germline CDR1 and CDR2 sequences are PRHDT and FYEKMQ (reference sequence). V shed 8 bases, J shed 2 bases, and the junction held 10 bases outside the gene matches. The CDR3 is made up of 15 amino acids. CDR3 bases: TGTGCCAGCCAGCCGGGGACAGGACCACAAGAGACCCAGTACTTC. Protein: CASQPGTGPQETQYF.